These 11 T cell receptor beta chains originate from one sample sequenced in a study of T cell changes during pregnancy in multiple sclerosis. Method: immunoSEQ multiplex PCR; TCRdb's copy keeps in-frame clones and lacks some. The sample yields some 27,000 clones, about 93% seen once. The source material was CD4+ T cells from peripheral blood mononuclear cells, sampled after pregnancy. The receptors shown here come from a female donor with multiple sclerosis, enrolled in a pregnancy study.

The V and J genes are TRBV30 and TRBJ1-1, with a weak D call TRBD1 (5 bases). The germline gives CDR1 GTSNPN, CDR2 SVGIG (reference sequence). The CDR3 has 14 residues. With 3 bases removed from V and 3 bases from J, the gap between germline ends came to 14 bases. CDR3 nucleotide sequence: TGTGCCTGGAGCTCATGGGGCCTGGACACTGAAGCTTTCTTT. This translates into CAWSSWGLDTEAFF.

V gene TRBV5-6 combines with J gene TRBJ2-5, with D perhaps TRBD2 (6 bases). The CDR3 spans 14 residues. V dropped 4 bases and J dropped 4 bases, with 14 bases sitting between them. In germline, CDR1 is SGHDT, CDR2 YYEEEE. The CDR3 coding sequence is TGTGCCAGCAGCCCGACTAGTGTGTCAGAGACCCAGTACTTC. It encodes CASSPTSVSETQYF.

This sequence joins TRBV7-3 and TRBJ2-2; the D gene is possibly TRBD1 (6 bases). The length of the CDR3 is 15 residues. With 1 base removed from V and 10 bases from J, the gap between germline ends came to 16 bases. Germline V gene sequence: CDR1 SGHTA, CDR2 FQGTGA. The CDR3 DNA is TGTGCCAGCAGCTTAAATTCCGACAGGTCGTCGGAGCTGTTTTTT. Residues: CASSLNSDRSSELFF.

The rearrangement joins TRBV5-1 to TRBJ2-3; TRBD1 is a possible D gene (5 bases). CDR3 length: 14 residues. Trimming left V 0 bases short and J 5 bases short, with 10 bases between. The germline V gene has CDR1 SGHRS and CDR2 YFSETQ. This CDR3 reads CASSLAVGVDTQYF. CDR3 DNA: TGCGCCAGCAGCTTGGCCGTAGGGGTAGATACGCAGTATTTT.

Turning to this clone: One junction end disagrees with the germline gene, perhaps due to a read error. The rearrangement uses TRBV6-5 and TRBJ2-1; D possibly corresponds to TRBD2 (6 bases). The CDR3 has 13 amino acids. Germline-derived CDR1 and CDR2 are MNHEY and SVGAGI. The DNA for the CDR3 is TGTGTCAGCAGTCACGACGGAGGGAATGAGCAGTTCTTC. Amino acid sequence: CVSSHDGGNEQFF.

This clone was seen a single time. This chain uses TRBV30 with TRBJ2-7; TRBD2 matches 7 bases. This CDR3 region has 16 residues. V gave up 4 bases and J gave up 7 bases; unmatched junction bases: 19. Germline V CDR1 and CDR2: GTSNPN, SVGIG (reference sequence). CDR3 in amino acids: CAWTLFGTGGRGEQYF. The CDR3 nucleotides read TGTGCCTGGACCCTGTTTGGGACGGGAGGCCGAGGGGAGCAGTACTTC.

This chain joins TRBV10-3 and TRBJ2-1; 7 bases line up with TRBD1. Germline values: CDR1 ENHRY, CDR2 SYGVKD. V dropped 10 bases and J dropped 4; count of bases not matched to a gene: 13. CDR3 size: 15 residues. The CDR3 DNA is TGTGCCACCTCCTGGAGGCAGGGGGATTACAATGAGCAGTTCTTC. Translating gives CATSWRQGDYNEQFF.

The chain employs TRBV7-9 and TRBJ2-5; perhaps TRBD1 as D (5 bases). Trimming took 5 bases from V and 6 from J, leaving 19 bases between them. CDR3 size: 15 residues. The germline V gene has CDR1 SEHNR and CDR2 FQNEAQ (reference sequence). The CDR3, as DNA: TGTGCCAGCAGCGAAACGGCAGGAAGGGGTCAGACCCAGTACTTC. Its translation is CASSETAGRGQTQYF.

The chain has TRBV10-3 and TRBJ2-1; 7 nucleotides agree with TRBD1. The germline CDR1 and CDR2 sequences are ENHRY and SYGVKD. This CDR3 comprises 14 residues. J gave up 6 bases and V 6 bases, and 8 bases lay outside the gene matches. CDR3: CAISDRETGNEQFF. CDR3 DNA sequence: TGTGCCATCAGCGACAGGGAGACGGGCAATGAGCAGTTCTTC.

This chain connects TRBV15 to TRBJ1-2; D is unresolved. The CDR3 spans 16 residues. Trimming cost V 1 base and J 4 bases, with 16 bases left between them. Germline V gene sequence: CDR1 LNHNV, CDR2 YYDKDF (reference sequence). CDR3 DNA: TGTGCCACCAGCAGAGTCGGCACCCCCGGCGGCTATGGCTACACCTTC. Its protein product is CATSRVGTPGGYGYTF.

V gene TRBV7-2 combines with J gene TRBJ2-7; D not certain. The V gene lost 1 base and the J gene lost 0 bases, with 4 bases spanning the gap. The CDR3 contains 13 residues. Per the germline V gene, CDR1 is SGHTA and CDR2 is FQGNSA. The CDR3 protein is CASSLGASYEQYF. CDR3 sequence (DNA): TGTGCCAGCAGCTTAGGGGCCTCCTACGAGCAGTACTTC.